This T cell receptor (beta chain) was found in a study of cytomegalovirus exposure and HLA in healthy donors. Overall study results and limits: Most sequenced TCRs were rare (though some public TCRs occurred in many donors).

TCRdb's copy holds only in-frame clones and misses some; the assay was immunoSEQ multiplex PCR. The sample holds some 310,000 clones, over 75% seen once. The CDR3 runs to 16 residues. Germline CDR1 is GTSNPN and CDR2 is SVGIG (reference sequence). V was shortened by 4 bases and J by 0 bases, with 17 bases between the two germline ends. Worth noting for this clone: Its antigen is not identified.

This TCR derives from a man aged 25-45 years in good health and CMV-seronegative. The material sequenced was PBMCs. The rearrangement joins TRBV30 to TRBJ2-3; no firm D call. The CDR3 loop reads CAWNRWQATSTDTQYF. The DNA of the CDR3 is TGTGCCTGGAACCGATGGCAGGCCACGAGCACAGATACGCAGTATTTT.